The 25 T cell receptor beta chains listed next were all sequenced from one sample in a study of molecular identifiers for immune sequencing clone quantification. TCRdb re-called the PCR reads through MiXCR, storing one row per CDR3 protein. The data contain 70,000 to 95,000 distinct CDR3 sequences, 15% to 20% of them seen just once; the ten biggest clones take up about 0.85%. The sample comprised naive CD8+ T cells from blood, with Jurkat cell RNA spiked in. The subset is: FACS-sorted CD8+CD4-CCR7+CD45RA+ naive T cells. The source of these receptors is a human donor in good health. Some libraries in this study had Jurkat cell RNA spiked in.

In its sample, this clonotype was seen many times. The chain recombines TRBV12-3 or TRBV12-4 with TRBJ2-5, with 14 bases fitting TRBD2. The junction had 7 bases not matched to a gene; V was cut back by 5 bases and J by 2 bases. The CDR3 loop spans 17 amino acids. CDR3 bases: TGTGCCAGCAGTCCCCCGGGACTAGCGGGAGATCAAGAGACCCAGTACTTC. It yields the protein CASSPPGLAGDQETQYF.

This clonotype has ten or more counts. The chain has TRBV11-1 and TRBJ1-1; TRBD1 is a possible D gene (6 bases). Germline V gene lookup returns CDR1 SGHAT and CDR2 FQDESV (reference sequence). This CDR3 spans 14 amino acids. Trimming took off 4 bases at V and 4 bases at J, with 13 bases between the two ends. The CDR3 region is CASSSPGGGTEAFF. CDR3 DNA: TGTGCCAGCAGCTCACCGGGGGGCGGCACTGAAGCTTTCTTT.

This clonotype occurred many times. The J gene is TRBJ1-1, the V gene TRBV20-1, with 9 bases fitting TRBD1. Trimming cost V 5 bases and J 1 base; bases outside gene matches: 5. The CDR3 totals 14 residues. Per germline, CDR1 DFQATT and CDR2 SNEGSKA (reference sequence). For the CDR3, the DNA is TGCAGTGCTGATCGGGACAGGGAGAACACTGAAGCTTTCTTT. Its protein product is CSADRDRENTEAFF.

This clonotype has ten or more counts. J is TRBJ2-7 and V is TRBV6-5, with TRBD2 as a possible D gene (6 bases). Trimming took 0 bases from V and 0 from J, leaving 9 bases between them. The CDR3 loop spans 15 amino acids. Germline V gives CDR1 MNHEY, CDR2 SVGAGI. The CDR3 sequence: CASSYSAGSSYEQYF. Here the CDR3 DNA reads TGTGCCAGCAGTTACTCGGCCGGGAGCTCCTACGAGCAGTACTTC.

This clonotype was recorded at least ten times. The chain employs TRBV19 and TRBJ2-3; the match to TRBD2 covers 7 bases. The J segment lost 0 bases and the V segment lost 5 bases, leaving 5 bases of the junction unmatched. Looked up from germline, CDR1 is LNHDA and CDR2 is SQIVND (reference sequence). The CDR3 has 15 residues. CDR3 DNA: TGTGCCAGTAGTCCGCGAGCGGGGAGCACAGATACGCAGTATTTT. Translation: CASSPRAGSTDTQYF.

This clonotype was seen at least ten times. This chain uses TRBV5-6 with TRBJ2-7; D is possibly TRBD2 (6 bases). Germline V CDR1 and CDR2: SGHDT, YYEEEE. This CDR3 has 14 amino acids. V gave up 4 bases and J gave up 7 bases, with 18 bases separating them. CDR3 in DNA: TGTGCCAGCAGCCTGCGGGACCTAGGGTGGGAGCAGTACTTC. Protein sequence: CASSLRDLGWEQYF.

The table lists this clonotype with many counts. V is TRBV20-1 and J is TRBJ1-6; D not certain. The CDR3 totals 17 residues. CDR1 DFQATT and CDR2 SNEGSKA come from the germline V gene (reference sequence). The V end was cut by 0 bases, the J end by 0 bases, with 12 bases between. CDR3: CSARDLKGDSYNSPLHF. CDR3 in DNA: TGCAGTGCTAGAGATCTAAAAGGAGACTCCTATAATTCACCCCTCCACTTT.

This clonotype was found many times. This rearrangement joins TRBV5-4 to TRBJ1-6; 9 bases map to TRBD1. The CDR3 is 16 residues long. Germline-derived CDR1 and CDR2 are SGHNT and YYREEE (reference sequence). Trimming cost V 4 bases and J 7 bases; bases outside gene matches: 9. The CDR3 reads CASSRNPDRGNSPLHF. CDR3 sequence (DNA): TGTGCCAGCAGCCGCAATCCCGACAGGGGGAATTCACCCCTCCACTTT.

A note on this clonotype: A much larger clone differs from this one at a single base, so this may be a read error. CDR3: CATSEGQGTEALF. The CDR3 bases are TGTGCCACCAGTGAGGGACAGGGCACTGAAGCTCTCTTT. This chain uses TRBV24-1 with TRBJ1-1; 9 nucleotides line up with TRBD1. The CDR3 contains 13 residues. Germline V gene sequence: CDR1 KGHDR, CDR2 SFDVKD.

This clonotype was observed many times. The V call is TRBV29-1, the J call TRBJ2-4, with D possibly being TRBD1 (6 bases). The V and J ends lost 2 bases and 7 bases respectively, with 6 bases between them. This CDR3 is 11 amino acids long. CDR1 SQVTM and CDR2 ANQGSEA come from the germline V gene. The CDR3 nucleotides are TGCAGCGTTGAAAGGGGGAACATTCAGTACTTC. Its translation: CSVERGNIQYF.

Many counts were recorded for this clonotype. The genes are TRBV7-9 and TRBJ2-1; D is uncertain. Germline assignment: CDR1 SEHNR and CDR2 FQNEAQ (reference sequence). This CDR3 has 12 amino acids. The germline V and J ends were trimmed by 6 bases and 5 bases, with 8 bases remaining between them. CDR3 nucleotide sequence: TGTGCCAGCAGGGGTGGAGACAATGAGCAGTTCTTC. Protein: CASRGGDNEQFF.

J is TRBJ2-3 and V is TRBV28; D perhaps matches TRBD1 (5 bases). Germline V gene sequence: CDR1 MDHEN, CDR2 SYDVKM. The CDR3 contains 17 residues. V was shortened by 3 bases and J by 0 bases, with 16 bases between the two germline ends. The CDR3 sequence is CASSLMGQAVSTDTQYF. CDR3 nucleotide sequence: TGTGCCAGCAGTTTGATGGGGCAGGCAGTAAGCACAGATACGCAGTATTTT. Full variable domain (rest looked up from reference TRBV28 and TRBJ2-3): DVKVTQSSRYLVKRTGEKVFLECVQDMDHENMFWYRQDPGLGLRLIYFSYDVKMKEKGDIPEGYSVSREKKERFSLILESASTNQTSMYLCASSLMGQAVSTDTQYFGPGTRLTVL.

This clonotype has at least ten counts. The chain recombines TRBV28 with TRBJ1-1; no reliable D call. CDR3 length equals 15 residues. Trimming took off 3 bases at V and 2 bases at J, with 13 bases between the two ends. CDR1 MDHEN and CDR2 SYDVKM come from the germline V gene. CDR3 coding DNA: TGTGCCAGCAGTTTGTCAGGATGGGGTAACACTGAAGCTTTCTTT. It yields the protein CASSLSGWGNTEAFF.

This clonotype occurred many times. The genes are TRBV20-1 and TRBJ1-4; 9 bases align to TRBD1. With 2 bases clipped from V and 5 bases from J, the junction kept 3 bases outside the gene matches. In germline, CDR1 is DFQATT, CDR2 SNEGSKA (reference sequence). The CDR3 sequence is 14 residues long. CDR3 amino acids: CSARKTGGNEKLFF. The CDR3 coding sequence is TGCAGTGCTAGAAAAACAGGGGGCAATGAAAAACTGTTTTTT.

There are many counts of this clonotype. The chain carries TRBV5-1 and TRBJ2-5; 8 nucleotides match TRBD1. The CDR3 spans 15 residues. V trimming: 0 bases; J trimming: 5 bases; junction bases outside the gene matches: 6. Germline CDR1 reads SGHRS; CDR2 reads YFSETQ. The CDR3 is CASSLGDRGQETQYF. The CDR3 DNA is TGCGCCAGCAGCTTGGGAGACAGGGGTCAGGAGACCCAGTACTTC.

This clonotype was detected ten times or more. The chain is built from TRBV4-1 and TRBJ2-1, with 12 bases lining up with TRBD2. Germline CDR1 is MGHRA and CDR2 is YSYEKL. The CDR3 has 15 residues. J gave up 5 bases and V 4 bases, and 3 bases lay outside the gene matches. CDR3 region: CASSRGLAGNNEQFF. CDR3 bases: TGCGCCAGCAGCCGAGGACTAGCGGGGAACAATGAGCAGTTCTTC.

This clonotype was counted ten times or more. The CDR3 reads CASSLAIRTSGGTDTQYF. DNA for the CDR3: TGTGCCAGCAGCTTAGCGATTCGGACTAGCGGGGGCACAGATACGCAGTATTTT. This chain connects TRBV7-9 to TRBJ2-3; TRBD2 matches 12 bases. CDR3 length equals 18 residues. The junction had 5 bases not matched to a gene; V was cut back by 0 bases and J by 1 base. The V gene's germline CDR1 is SEHNR and CDR2 FQNEAQ (reference sequence).

This clonotype has ten or more counts. Written as DNA, the CDR3 is TGCGCCAGCAGCCAAGTCTGGGCAGGGGGCTCTGGGGCCAACGTCCTGACTTTC. Protein: CASSQVWAGGSGANVLTF. This chain links TRBV4-3 with TRBJ2-6; TRBD1 agrees at 7 bases. This CDR3 comprises 18 residues. The V gene end was trimmed by 1 base and the J gene end by 0 bases; junction bases not matched to a gene: 6. Germline loops: CDR1 LGHNA, CDR2 YSLEER.

In regard to this clonotype: A much larger clone differs by one base, so this may be a read error. The J gene is TRBJ1-4, the V gene TRBV7-9; 8 bases are a match to TRBD1. From germline, CDR1 is SEHNR and CDR2 FQNEAQ (reference sequence). This CDR3 region has 15 residues. In DNA, the CDR3 is TGTGCCAGCAGCTTAAGCGGACAGGGCGGGAAAAAACCGTTTTTT. Translating it yields CASSLSGQGGKKPFF.

This clonotype has ten or more counts. The rearrangement uses TRBV30 and TRBJ1-2; D gene uncertain. Germline CDR1 GTSNPN, CDR2 SVGIG (reference sequence). CDR3 length: 12 amino acids. V gave up 3 bases and J gave up 2 bases, with 7 bases separating them. The CDR3, as DNA: TGTGCCTGGAGAGGGAGGAACTATGGCTACACCTTC. Amino acids: CAWRGRNYGYTF.

The genes are TRBV12-3 or TRBV12-4 and TRBJ1-1; weak D call: TRBD1 (5 bases). V was clipped by 1 base and J by 4 bases, with 7 bases between them. The CDR3 loop spans 13 amino acids. In nucleotides, the CDR3 is TGTGCCAGCAGTTTAGTAGGGGCCACTGAAGCTTTCTTT. Translated, it gives CASSLVGATEAFF.

A word on this clonotype: A single base separates this from a much larger clone, so it may be a read error. The chain joins TRBV21-1 to TRBJ1-3; TRBD1 is the table's D call, not checked against the DNA. TRBV21-1 is assigned pseudogene status. The CDR3 consists of 15 residues. The CDR3 reads CASGAGSRAGYTIYF. DNA of the CDR3: TGTGCCAGCGGCGCCGGGTCTCGGGCAGGGTACACCATATATTTT.

This clonotype was counted ten times or more. The chain employs TRBV11-3 and TRBJ2-2; D not resolved. The CDR3 is 13 residues long. The V end lost 6 bases, the J end lost 4 bases, and 9 bases lay between the germline ends. Germline V gene data show CDR1 as SGHNT and CDR2 as YENEEA. The CDR3 loop is CASRNLPTGELFF. In DNA form, the CDR3 reads TGTGCCAGCAGAAACCTTCCCACCGGGGAGCTGTTTTTT.

This clonotype was counted many times. The chain combines TRBV6-4 with TRBJ1-2; a possible D gene is TRBD1 (5 bases). The germline gives CDR1 MRHNA, CDR2 SNTAGT. Trimming left V 3 bases short and J 0 bases short, with 17 bases between. The CDR3 has 17 amino acids. Here the CDR3 DNA reads TGTGCCAGCAGTGATAGTCAGGGCACCGGCACTAACTATGGCTACACCTTC. Its protein is CASSDSQGTGTNYGYTF.

The chain uses TRBV27 and TRBJ2-1, with D tentatively TRBD1 (6 bases). Germline V CDR1 and CDR2: MNHEY, SMNVEV (reference sequence). The CDR3 has 14 amino acids. Trimming took off 2 bases at V and 8 bases at J, with 13 bases between the two ends. The CDR3 coding sequence is TGTGCCAGCAGTTTAGGACAGACATGGGATGAGCAGTTCTTC. This encodes CASSLGQTWDEQFF.